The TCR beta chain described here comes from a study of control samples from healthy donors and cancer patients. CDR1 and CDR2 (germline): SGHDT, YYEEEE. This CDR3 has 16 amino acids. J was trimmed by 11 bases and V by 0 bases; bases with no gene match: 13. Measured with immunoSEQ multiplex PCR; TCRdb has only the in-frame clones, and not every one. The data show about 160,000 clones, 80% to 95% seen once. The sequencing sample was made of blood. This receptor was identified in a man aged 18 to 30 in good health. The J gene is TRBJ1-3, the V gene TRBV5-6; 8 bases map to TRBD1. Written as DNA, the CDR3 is TGTGCCAGCAGCTTGGGGCGGGACAGGCGAGGTGAATCCATATATTTT. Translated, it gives CASSLGRDRRGESIYF. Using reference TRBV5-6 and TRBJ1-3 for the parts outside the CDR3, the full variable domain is DAGVTQSPTHLIKTRGQQVTLRCSPKSGHDTVSWYQQALGQGPQFIFQYYEEEERQRGNFPDRFSGHQFPNYSSELNVNALLLGDSALYLCASSLGRDRRGESIYFGEGSWLTVV.